The clone carrying this T cell receptor beta chain was seen a single time. This specimen comes from a study of blood T cell repertoires in COVID-19. Authors' analysis steps: It was from reference gene primer amplification that nucleated cell counts were estimated. The method was immunoSEQ multiplex PCR; TCRdb's version includes in-frame clones alone and lacks a portion of them. For V, J and clone size, that table is used; D and trimming come from the DNA. The sample consists of 55,000 to 75,000 clones, about 80% of them appearing once. V lost 6 bases to trimming and J lost 5 bases, with 10 bases between them. The CDR3 loop spans 12 amino acids.

Sequences were obtained from peripheral blood. The rearrangement joins TRBV12-3 or TRBV12-4 to TRBJ1-2, with TRBD1 as a possible D gene (5 bases). This clonotype was sampled from a human donor in a cohort sampled during active COVID-19. CDR3 protein: CASSLRGYGYTF. The CDR3 coding sequence is TGTGCCAGCAGCCTAAGGGGATATGGCTACACCTTC.